This TCR beta chain was recorded in a study of cytomegalovirus exposure and HLA in healthy donors. Study-level points and caveats: Associated with cytomegalovirus, according to the listing, were 150 to 200 TCR beta chains. HLA alleles were associated with 15,000 to 20,000 TCR beta sequences in a later analysis at 0.05 false discovery rate.

As regards this clone: What it binds is not known. Other DNA sequences in the same sample also yield this CDR3.

Germline CDR1 reads MNHEY; CDR2 reads SVGAGI. The V end was cut by 2 bases, the J end by 1 base, with 5 bases between. This CDR3 contains 13 residues. The PCR employed 60 Vbeta primers together with 13 Jbeta primers. Repertoires were generated with immunoSEQ multiplex PCR, while TCRdb's copy carries only in-frame clones and drops some. The sample lists about 140,000 clones, 70% seen once, with 1.5% to 2% in the top ten. The TCR comes from a woman in her 30s in good health and CMV-seronegative. The sample was PBMCs. The V call is TRBV6-5, the J call TRBJ1-1; D is possibly TRBD1 (5 bases). CDR3 nucleotides: TGTGCCAGCAGTTACGGACAGAACACTGAAGCTTTCTTT. It translates to CASSYGQNTEAFF.